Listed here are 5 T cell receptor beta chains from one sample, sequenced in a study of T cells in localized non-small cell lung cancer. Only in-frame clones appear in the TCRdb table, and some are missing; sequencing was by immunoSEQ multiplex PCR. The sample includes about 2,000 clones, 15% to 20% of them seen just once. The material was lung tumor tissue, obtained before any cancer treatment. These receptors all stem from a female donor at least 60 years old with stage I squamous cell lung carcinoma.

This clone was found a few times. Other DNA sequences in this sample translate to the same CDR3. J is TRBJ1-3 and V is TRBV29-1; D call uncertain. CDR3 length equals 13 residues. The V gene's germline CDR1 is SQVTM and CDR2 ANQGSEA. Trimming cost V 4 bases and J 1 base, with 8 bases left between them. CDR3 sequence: CSVVQGSGNTIYF. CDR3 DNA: TGCAGCGTTGTACAAGGGTCTGGAAACACCATATATTTT.

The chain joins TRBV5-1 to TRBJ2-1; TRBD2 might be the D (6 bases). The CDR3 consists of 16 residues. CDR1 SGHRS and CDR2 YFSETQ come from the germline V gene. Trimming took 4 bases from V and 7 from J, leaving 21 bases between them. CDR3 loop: CASSVAGTLSVNEQFF. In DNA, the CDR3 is TGCGCCAGCAGCGTCGCCGGGACTTTGAGTGTAAATGAGCAGTTCTTC.

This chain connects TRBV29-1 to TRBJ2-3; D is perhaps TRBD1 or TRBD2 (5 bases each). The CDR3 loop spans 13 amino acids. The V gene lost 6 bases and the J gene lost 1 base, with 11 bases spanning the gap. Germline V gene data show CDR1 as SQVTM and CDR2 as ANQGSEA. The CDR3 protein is CSVTRGGTDTQYF. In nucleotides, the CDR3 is TGCAGCGTAACAAGAGGGGGCACAGATACGCAGTATTTT.

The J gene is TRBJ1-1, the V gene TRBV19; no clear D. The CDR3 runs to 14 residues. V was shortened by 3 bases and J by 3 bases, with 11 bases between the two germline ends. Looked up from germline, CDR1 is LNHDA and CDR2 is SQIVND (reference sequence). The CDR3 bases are TGTGCCAGTAGTATTAACAGCTGGGACACTGAAGCTTTCTTT. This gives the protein CASSINSWDTEAFF.

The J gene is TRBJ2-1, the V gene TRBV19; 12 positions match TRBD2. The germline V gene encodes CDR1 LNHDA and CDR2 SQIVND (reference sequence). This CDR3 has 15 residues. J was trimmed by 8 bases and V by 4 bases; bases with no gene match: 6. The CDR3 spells CASSKTSGSLHEQFF. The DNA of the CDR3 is TGTGCCAGTAGTAAGACTAGCGGGAGTCTCCATGAGCAGTTCTTC.